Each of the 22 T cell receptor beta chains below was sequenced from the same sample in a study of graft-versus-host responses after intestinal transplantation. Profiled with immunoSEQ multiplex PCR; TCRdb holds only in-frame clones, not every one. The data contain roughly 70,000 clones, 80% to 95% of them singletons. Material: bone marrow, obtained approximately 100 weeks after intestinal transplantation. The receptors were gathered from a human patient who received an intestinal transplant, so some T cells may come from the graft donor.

The CDR3 protein is CASSLGTGLGFNEQFF. In DNA, the CDR3 is TGTGCCAGCAGCTTAGGCACAGGATTGGGGTTCAATGAGCAGTTCTTC. The V and J genes are TRBV13 and TRBJ2-1, with a tentative D call TRBD1 (5 bases). Trimming took off 0 bases at V and 6 bases at J, with 15 bases between the two ends. The CDR3 is made up of 16 amino acids. CDR1 is PRHDT, CDR2 FYEKMQ, per germline (reference sequence).

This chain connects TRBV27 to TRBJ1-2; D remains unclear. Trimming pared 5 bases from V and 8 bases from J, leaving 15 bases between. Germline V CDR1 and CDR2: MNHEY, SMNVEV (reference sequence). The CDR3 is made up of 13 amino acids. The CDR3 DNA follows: TGTGCCAGCAGTGAAGGAGCACTTGGGGGCTACACCTTC. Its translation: CASSEGALGGYTF.

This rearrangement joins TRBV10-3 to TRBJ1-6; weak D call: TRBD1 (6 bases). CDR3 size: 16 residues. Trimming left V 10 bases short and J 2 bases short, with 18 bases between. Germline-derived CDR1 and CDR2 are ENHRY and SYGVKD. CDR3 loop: CASRTTGSAYNSPLHF. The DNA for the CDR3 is TGTGCCAGCAGGACGACAGGCTCTGCCTATAATTCACCCCTCCACTTT.

The CDR3 DNA sequence: TGTGCCAGCAGTTACTTTTCCGATGGGGCGAATGAGCAGTTCTTC. Protein sequence: CASSYFSDGANEQFF. The chain employs TRBV6-5 and TRBJ2-1, with D possibly matching TRBD1 (5 bases). There are 15 residues in the CDR3. The V gene lost 1 base and the J gene lost 7 bases, with 14 bases spanning the gap. The germline gives CDR1 MNHEY, CDR2 SVGAGI.

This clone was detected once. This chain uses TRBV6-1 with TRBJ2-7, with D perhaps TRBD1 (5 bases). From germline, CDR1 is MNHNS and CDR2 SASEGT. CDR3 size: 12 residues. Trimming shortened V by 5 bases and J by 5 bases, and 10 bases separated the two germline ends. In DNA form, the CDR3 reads TGTGCCAGCAGTCCCAGGGCCCACGAGCAGTACTTC. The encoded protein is CASSPRAHEQYF.

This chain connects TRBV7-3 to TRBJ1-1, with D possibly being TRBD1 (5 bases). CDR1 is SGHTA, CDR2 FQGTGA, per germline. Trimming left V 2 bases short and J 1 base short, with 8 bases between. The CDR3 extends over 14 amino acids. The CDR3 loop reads CASSLSGGNTEAFF. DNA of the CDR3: TGTGCCAGCAGCTTATCTGGGGGGAACACTGAAGCTTTCTTT.

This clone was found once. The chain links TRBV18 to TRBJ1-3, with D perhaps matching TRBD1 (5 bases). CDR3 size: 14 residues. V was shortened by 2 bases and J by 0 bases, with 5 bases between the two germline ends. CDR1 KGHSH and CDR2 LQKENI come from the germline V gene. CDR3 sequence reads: CASSPRGSGNTIYF. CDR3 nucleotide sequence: TGTGCCAGCTCACCAAGGGGCTCTGGAAACACCATATATTTT.

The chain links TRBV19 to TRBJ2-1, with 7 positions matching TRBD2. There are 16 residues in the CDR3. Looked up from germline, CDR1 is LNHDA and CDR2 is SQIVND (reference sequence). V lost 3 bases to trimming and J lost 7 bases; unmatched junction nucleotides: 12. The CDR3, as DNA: TGTGCCAGTAGTATCAAGGGGAGGGCCGGGAGAAATGAGCAGTTCTTC. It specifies CASSIKGRAGRNEQFF.

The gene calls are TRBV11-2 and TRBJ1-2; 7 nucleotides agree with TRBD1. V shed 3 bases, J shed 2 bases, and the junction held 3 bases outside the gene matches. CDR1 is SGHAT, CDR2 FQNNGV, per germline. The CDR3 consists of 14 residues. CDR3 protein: CASSLGQQNYGYTF. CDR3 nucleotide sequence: TGTGCCAGCAGCTTGGGACAGCAAAACTATGGCTACACCTTC.

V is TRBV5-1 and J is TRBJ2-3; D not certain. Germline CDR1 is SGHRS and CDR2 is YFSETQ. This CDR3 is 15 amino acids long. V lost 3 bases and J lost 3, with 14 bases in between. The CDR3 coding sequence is TGCGCCAGCAGCTCCTGGTTGCGCCGTACAGATACGCAGTATTTT. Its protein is CASSSWLRRTDTQYF.

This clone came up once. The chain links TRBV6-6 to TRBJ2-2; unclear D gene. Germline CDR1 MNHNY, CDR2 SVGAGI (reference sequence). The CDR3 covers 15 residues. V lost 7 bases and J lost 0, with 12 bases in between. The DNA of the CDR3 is TGTGCCAGCACCGGATCCGAAGCGAACACCGGGGAGCTGTTTTTT. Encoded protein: CASTGSEANTGELFF.

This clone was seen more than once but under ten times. CDR3 in DNA: TGTGCCAGTAGTAGCCAAGGGGGACAGGCTAAACAGCCCCAGCATTTT. It translates to CASSSQGGQAKQPQHF. V gene TRBV19 combines with J gene TRBJ1-5; 8 bases are a match to TRBD1. Trimming removed 4 bases from V and 7 bases from J; junction bases left unmatched: 12. The CDR3 consists of 16 residues. Germline-derived CDR1 and CDR2 are LNHDA and SQIVND (reference sequence).

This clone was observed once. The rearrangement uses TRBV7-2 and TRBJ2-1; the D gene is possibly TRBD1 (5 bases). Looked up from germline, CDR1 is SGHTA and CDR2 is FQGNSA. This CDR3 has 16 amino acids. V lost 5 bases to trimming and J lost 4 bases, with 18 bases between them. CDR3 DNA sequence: TGTGCCAGCAGCCCCAGGGCGTTATCTCCTTACAATGAGCAGTTCTTC. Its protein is CASSPRALSPYNEQFF.

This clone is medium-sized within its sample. The CDR3 region is CASSPRQGQDSPLHF. The DNA for the CDR3 is TGTGCCAGCAGCCCTCGACAGGGCCAAGATTCACCCCTCCACTTT. The gene calls are TRBV9 and TRBJ1-6; 7 bases fit TRBD1. The CDR3 loop spans 15 amino acids. Germline V gene data show CDR1 as SGDLS and CDR2 as YYNGEE. V shed 4 bases, J shed 8 bases, and the junction held 9 bases outside the gene matches.

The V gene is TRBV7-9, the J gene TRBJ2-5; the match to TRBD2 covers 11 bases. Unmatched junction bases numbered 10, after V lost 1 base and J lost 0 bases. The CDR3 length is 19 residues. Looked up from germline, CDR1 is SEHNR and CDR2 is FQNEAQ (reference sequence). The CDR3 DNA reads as TGTGCCAGCAGCTTAGAGCCCCGGACTAGCGGGTCTTACCAAGAGACCCAGTACTTC. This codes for CASSLEPRTSGSYQETQYF.

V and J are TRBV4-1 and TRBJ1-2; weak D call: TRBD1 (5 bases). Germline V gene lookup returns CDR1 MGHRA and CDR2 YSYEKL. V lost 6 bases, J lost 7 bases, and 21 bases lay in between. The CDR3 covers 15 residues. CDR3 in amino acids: CASSPWAGRNPGYTF. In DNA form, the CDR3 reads TGCGCCAGCAGTCCCTGGGCAGGGAGGAATCCTGGCTACACCTTC.

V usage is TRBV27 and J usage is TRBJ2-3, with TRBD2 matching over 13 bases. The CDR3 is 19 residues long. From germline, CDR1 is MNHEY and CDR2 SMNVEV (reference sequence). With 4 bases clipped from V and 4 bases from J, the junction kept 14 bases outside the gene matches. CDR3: CASSSELAGGPVFADTQYF. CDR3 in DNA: TGTGCCAGCAGTTCCGAACTAGCGGGAGGGCCAGTATTCGCAGATACGCAGTATTTT.

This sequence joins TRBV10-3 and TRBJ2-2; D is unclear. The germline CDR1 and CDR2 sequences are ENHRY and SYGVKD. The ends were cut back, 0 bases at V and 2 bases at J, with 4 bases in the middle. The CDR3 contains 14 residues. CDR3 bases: TGTGCCATCAGTGAGTCGGGTAACACCGGGGAGCTGTTTTTT. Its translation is CAISESGNTGELFF.

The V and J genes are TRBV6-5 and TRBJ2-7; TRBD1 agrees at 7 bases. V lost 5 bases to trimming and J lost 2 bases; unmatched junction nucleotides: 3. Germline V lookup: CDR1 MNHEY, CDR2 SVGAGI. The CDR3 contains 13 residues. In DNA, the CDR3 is TGTGCCAGCAGTACAACAGGGGCCTACGAGCAGTACTTC. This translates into CASSTTGAYEQYF.

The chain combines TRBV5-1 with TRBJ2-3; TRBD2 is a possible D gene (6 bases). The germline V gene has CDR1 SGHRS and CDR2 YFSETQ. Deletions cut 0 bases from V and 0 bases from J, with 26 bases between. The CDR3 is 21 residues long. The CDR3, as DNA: TGCGCCAGCAGCTTGGATCTTTACCGGGAGACGGTTTGGATTAGCACAGATACGCAGTATTTT. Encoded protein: CASSLDLYRETVWISTDTQYF.

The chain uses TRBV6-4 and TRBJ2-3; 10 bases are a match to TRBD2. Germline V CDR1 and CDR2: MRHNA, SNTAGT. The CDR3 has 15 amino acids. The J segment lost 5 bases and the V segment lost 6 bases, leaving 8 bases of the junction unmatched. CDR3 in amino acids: CASSREAGGGDTQYF. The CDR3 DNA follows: TGTGCCAGCAGCCGAGAAGCGGGGGGGGGAGATACGCAGTATTTT.

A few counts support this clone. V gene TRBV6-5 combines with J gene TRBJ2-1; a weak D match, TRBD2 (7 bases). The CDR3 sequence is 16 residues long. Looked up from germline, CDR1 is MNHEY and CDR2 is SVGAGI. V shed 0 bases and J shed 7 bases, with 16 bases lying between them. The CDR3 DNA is TGTGCCAGCAGTTACTCGGGGGGGGGCAAGTTTAATGAGCAGTTCTTC. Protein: CASSYSGGGKFNEQFF.